The clone carrying this T cell receptor beta chain was found once. Its antigen is currently unknown. The data are from a study of chemoradiotherapy in HPV16-positive cancers. Whole-study findings and limits: HPV-specific T cells were functionally defined from only two HPV16-positive patients. HPV-responsive T-cell expansion during chemoradiotherapy was linked to improved recurrence-free survival in HPV16-positive patients. Non-HPV-specific T cells did not expand in tumors during treatment, whereas candidate HPV-specific clones and E7-related motifs did.

Profiled with immunoSEQ multiplex PCR; TCRdb holds only in-frame clones, not every one. The table records more than 7,500 clones, about 88% of them present only once. This CDR3 region has 13 residues. The trim removed 4 bases at V and 0 bases at J, leaving 1 base unmatched. The germline gives CDR1 SQVTM, CDR2 ANQGSEA. Repertoires were sampled repeatedly during chemoradiotherapy. The J gene is TRBJ2-3, the V gene TRBV29-1, with 7 positions matching TRBD1. The sample here was blood, taken from a patient who underwent chemoradiotherapy. The origin of this receptor is a human donor with HPV-associated anogenital cancer. CDR3 bases: TGCAGCGTTGGACAGGGAAGCACAGATACGCAGTATTTT. Translation gives CSVGQGSTDTQYF.